These T cell receptor beta chains were read from a single sample in a study of cytomegalovirus exposure and HLA in healthy donors. Produced via immunoSEQ multiplex PCR; TCRdb's table is partial and in-frame only. The sample lists about 140,000 clones, 60% to 85% occurring once. Source material: PBMCs. The receptors come from a man younger than 30 in good health and CMV-seronegative. Each CDR3 is given with its conserved first and last residue. Each record gives: D gene, V gene, J gene, clone size, CDR3 DNA, CDR3 protein. A D gene is named only where the DNA matches it firmly. Some rows have no size entry. The others give once, few or many, or a class for an expanded clone.

TRBD2,TRBV5-1,TRBJ2-3,NA,TGCGCCAGCAGCACCGGCCGGGGGGGCACAGATACGCAGTATTTT,CASSTGRGGTDTQYF
NA,TRBV28,TRBJ2-3,NA,TGTGCCAGCAGTCCACAGGGCTTTTGGGCAGATACGCAGTATTTT,CASSPQGFWADTQYF
TRBD1,TRBV4-1,TRBJ1-2,few,TGCGCCAGCAGCCAAGTAGGGGGACAGCGAATTAACTATGGCTACACCTTC,CASSQVGGQRINYGYTF
TRBD1,TRBV19,TRBJ1-5,NA,TGTGCCAGTAGTATCCCGCCCGGGACAGGGTATAGCAATCAGCCCCAGCATTTT,CASSIPPGTGYSNQPQHF
TRBD1,TRBV19,TRBJ2-7,NA,TGTGCCAGTAGTCTCAACAGGGGGCGCGAGCAGTACTTC,CASSLNRGREQYF
NA,TRBV25-1,TRBJ2-3,NA,TGTGCCAGCAGTGTAGTCGGGAAAGATACGCAGTATTTT,CASSVVGKDTQYF
TRBD1,TRBV7-2,TRBJ1-6,NA,TGTGCCAGCAGCGCCACGGGACAGGGACTTTCACCCCTCCACTTT,CASSATGQGLSPLHF
TRBD1,TRBV7-6,TRBJ1-4,few,TGTGCCAGCAGCCCATACCCCGGGACAGGGGTGCGAAATGAAAAACTGTTTTTT,CASSPYPGTGVRNEKLFF
TRBD2,TRBV27,TRBJ2-7,NA,TGTGCCAGCAGACTAGCGGGAGGTGGGGCTCCCTACGAGCAGTACTTC,CASRLAGGGAPYEQYF
NA,TRBV5-1,TRBJ2-7,few,TGCGCCAGCAGCTTGGGGCAAAACTCCTACGAGCAGTACTTC,CASSLGQNSYEQYF
NA,TRBV19,TRBJ1-1,NA,TGTGCCAGTAGTATCTCGGGGTACTCAGAAGCTTTCTTT,CASSISGYSEAFF
NA,TRBV5-1,TRBJ1-1,few,TGCGCCAGCAGCTTGGTAGTGAACACTGAAGCTTTCTTT,CASSLVVNTEAFF
NA,TRBV5-1,TRBJ2-7,NA,TGCGCCAGCAGCTTGGATCTCGCCCCCTACGAGCAGTACTTC,CASSLDLAPYEQYF